The next 5 T cell receptor beta chains were all read from a single sample in a study of cytomegalovirus exposure and HLA in healthy donors. PCR primers comprised 60 Vbeta and 13 Jbeta primers. Here immunoSEQ multiplex PCR was the method, and the copy in TCRdb shows in-frame clones only, minus some. The sample consists of just over 85,000 clones, approximately 80% of them appearing once. Specimen: PBMCs. The receptors come from a middle-aged man in good health and CMV-seronegative.

V gene TRBV4-3 combines with J gene TRBJ1-2, with D hard to call. The CDR3 has 17 amino acids. In germline, CDR1 is LGHNA, CDR2 YSLEER. V was cut by 4 bases and J by 0 bases, with 18 bases left in between. CDR3 protein: CASSLKTAQVANYGYTF. Here the CDR3 DNA reads TGCGCCAGCAGCCTCAAAACGGCGCAGGTAGCTAACTATGGCTACACCTTC.

The chain has TRBV5-8 and TRBJ1-2, with 7 bases aligning to TRBD1. Germline CDR1 reads SGHTS; CDR2 reads YDEGEE. This CDR3 spans 15 amino acids. V dropped 4 bases and J dropped 0; count of bases not matched to a gene: 6. The CDR3 reads CASSPGQNTNYGYTF. Here the CDR3 DNA reads TGTGCCAGCAGCCCGGGACAGAATACTAACTATGGCTACACCTTC.

The J gene is TRBJ2-1, the V gene TRBV9, with TRBD2 matching 9 bases. Germline V CDR1 and CDR2: SGDLS, YYNGEE. V shed 6 bases and J 3 bases; nucleotides not matched to a gene: 7. This CDR3 comprises 15 residues. CDR3 residues: CASTPLAGLYNEQFF. For the CDR3, the DNA is TGTGCCAGCACCCCCCTAGCGGGGCTCTACAATGAGCAGTTCTTC.

The gene calls are TRBV19 and TRBJ1-2; D unclear. The CDR3 spans 12 residues. V was clipped by 3 bases and J by 5 bases, with 7 bases between them. Germline CDR1 reads LNHDA; CDR2 reads SQIVND (reference sequence). CDR3 region: CASSIAEYGYTF. Here the CDR3 DNA reads TGTGCCAGTAGTATCGCCGAGTATGGCTACACCTTC.

This clone was seen once. The chain combines TRBV7-3 with TRBJ2-1, with a weak D call TRBD2 (6 bases). From germline, CDR1 is SGHTA and CDR2 FQGTGA. The CDR3 is 15 residues long. Trimming stripped 5 bases from V and 10 bases from J, with 21 bases between. The CDR3 spells CASSRSGPGEGEQFF. The CDR3 DNA sequence: TGTGCCAGCAGCCGTTCGGGCCCGGGGGAAGGGGAGCAGTTCTTC.